This T cell receptor (beta chain) was sequenced for a study of T cells after yellow fever vaccination. TCRdb re-called the 5' RACE reads with MiXCR, one entry per CDR3 protein. In the table there are about 240,000 distinct CDR3 sequences, more than 3.5% of which are singletons. This clonotype occurred many times. Its target is not known. Trimming at V came to 1 base and at J to 0 bases, leaving 16 bases not matched to a gene. Germline-derived CDR1 and CDR2 are SGHAT and FQNNGV. The CDR3 is 20 residues long. Points from the study as a whole: Clones that expanded after primary vaccination mostly reappeared after the booster (over 95% CD4, approximately 85% CD8).

The rearrangement joins TRBV11-2 to TRBJ1-1, with TRBD1 identical over 8 bases. Sequenced material: PBMCs, taken 15 days after the yellow fever booster vaccination. The TCR originated in a young man who received the YFV17D yellow fever vaccine. CDR3 residues: CASSLARFRDRSFVNTEAFF. CDR3 bases: TGTGCCAGCAGCTTAGCCCGATTCCGGGACAGGTCCTTTGTGAACACTGAAGCTTTCTTT.